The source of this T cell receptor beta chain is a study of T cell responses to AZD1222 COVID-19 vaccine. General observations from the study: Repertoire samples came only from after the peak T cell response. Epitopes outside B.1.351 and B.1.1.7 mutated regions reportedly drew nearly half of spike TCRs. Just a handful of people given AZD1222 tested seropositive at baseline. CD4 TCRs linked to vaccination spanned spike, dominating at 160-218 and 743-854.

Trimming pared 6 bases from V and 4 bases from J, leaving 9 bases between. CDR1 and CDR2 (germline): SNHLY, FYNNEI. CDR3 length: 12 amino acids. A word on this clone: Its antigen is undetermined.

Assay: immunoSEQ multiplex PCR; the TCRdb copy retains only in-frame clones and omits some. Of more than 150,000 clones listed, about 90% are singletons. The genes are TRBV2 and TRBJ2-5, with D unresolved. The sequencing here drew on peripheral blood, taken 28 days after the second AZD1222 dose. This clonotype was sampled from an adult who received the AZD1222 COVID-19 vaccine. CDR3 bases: TGTGCCAGCAGAGGCCTACGAGAGACCCAGTACTTC. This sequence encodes CASRGLRETQYF.